The clone carrying this T cell receptor beta chain was observed a handful of times. This sample was taken from a study of T cells in Graves' hyperthyroidism and ophthalmopathy. The source material, RNA transcripts, was used to amplify TCR beta CDR3 regions. With the HTBI primer set, the TCR CDR3 went through a first round of RT-PCR. TCRdb ran MiXCR on the multiplex PCR reads and lists one entry per CDR3 protein. The repertoire has approximately 400,000 distinct CDR3 sequences, about 14% of them found once; the top ten carry about 19%. Trimming took 0 bases from V and 0 from J, leaving 6 bases between them. The CDR3 has 15 amino acids. Germline V lookup: CDR1 MGHRA, CDR2 YSYEKL.

Sequencing was performed on blood. The sequence was collected from a woman aged 25 to 39 with Graves' ophthalmopathy. The chain carries TRBV4-1 and TRBJ1-5; D is unclear. The CDR3: CASSQDWNSNQPQHF. The CDR3 nucleotides are TGCGCCAGCAGCCAAGATTGGAATAGCAATCAGCCCCAGCATTTT.